This entry lists 16 T cell receptor beta chains sequenced from one sample in a study of OX40 agonist ivuxolimab in advanced cancers. Assay used: immunoSEQ multiplex PCR; TCRdb lists only in-frame clones, some missing. The sample lists 50,000 to 65,000 clones; around 88% were seen once. This material consisted of CD4+ or CD8+ T cells sorted from blood, taken in a trial of the OX40 agonist ivuxolimab. These receptors were taken from an adult with an advanced solid tumor such as melanoma, head and neck, liver or kidney cancer.

The chain has TRBV7-7 and TRBJ1-2, with a possible D match to TRBD1 (6 bases). CDR3 length: 17 residues. The V end was cut by 6 bases, the J end by 3 bases, with 23 bases between. Germline-derived CDR1 and CDR2 are SSHAT and FNYEAQ (reference sequence). Here the CDR3 reads CASRGEAGEFVDYGYTF. CDR3 bases: TGTGCCAGCAGAGGAGAAGCAGGGGAGTTCGTGGACTATGGCTACACCTTC.

The J gene is TRBJ2-5, the V gene TRBV7-6, with no clear D. The CDR3 runs 13 residues. Germline values: CDR1 SGHVS, CDR2 FNYEAQ. V shed 4 bases and J shed 0 bases, with 6 bases lying between them. CDR3 amino acids: CASSSEYQETQYF. The CDR3 bases are TGTGCCAGCAGCTCCGAGTACCAAGAGACCCAGTACTTC.

This clone was observed once. The J gene is TRBJ2-7, the V gene TRBV28; maybe TRBD1 (6 bases). V was pared by 2 bases and J by 1 base, with 12 bases between. This CDR3 region has 15 residues. The germline V gene encodes CDR1 MDHEN and CDR2 SYDVKM. CDR3: CASSLAGASSYEQYF. CDR3 DNA: TGTGCCAGCAGTTTAGCAGGGGCCAGTTCCTACGAGCAGTACTTC. Full variable domain (rest looked up from reference TRBV28 and TRBJ2-7): DVKVTQSSRYLVKRTGEKVFLECVQDMDHENMFWYRQDPGLGLRLIYFSYDVKMKEKGDIPEGYSVSREKKERFSLILESASTNQTSMYLCASSLAGASSYEQYFGPGTRLTVT.

The V call is TRBV30, the J call TRBJ2-1; 11 bases map to TRBD2. J gave up 5 bases and V 2 bases, and 5 bases lay outside the gene matches. Germline CDR1 reads GTSNPN; CDR2 reads SVGIG (reference sequence). The CDR3 extends over 15 amino acids. CDR3 loop: CAWSTVAGGHNEQFF. In nucleotides, the CDR3 is TGTGCCTGGAGTACAGTAGCGGGAGGGCACAATGAGCAGTTCTTC.

This clone was counted once. The chain carries TRBV5-1 and TRBJ2-7, with D perhaps matching TRBD1 or TRBD2 (5 bases each). CDR1 and CDR2 (germline): SGHRS, YFSETQ. With 0 bases removed from V and 2 bases from J, the gap between germline ends came to 15 bases. This CDR3 is built from 16 residues. CDR3 protein: CASSLARGTGTYEQYF. CDR3 sequence (DNA): TGCGCCAGCAGCTTGGCTAGGGGTACGGGAACCTACGAGCAGTACTTC.

This rearrangement joins TRBV27 to TRBJ1-2; 8 bases line up with TRBD1. This CDR3 comprises 15 residues. V shed 0 bases, J shed 7 bases, and the junction held 7 bases outside the gene matches. Looked up from germline, CDR1 is MNHEY and CDR2 is SMNVEV (reference sequence). This CDR3 reads CASSLSARGRFGYTF. CDR3 nucleotide sequence: TGTGCCAGCAGTTTATCCGCCAGGGGGCGATTTGGCTACACCTTC.

The CDR3 DNA sequence: TGTGCCAGCAGCTTGGACATTAACACTGAAGCTTTCTTT. Amino acid sequence: CASSLDINTEAFF. The gene calls are TRBV5-4 and TRBJ1-1; no clear D gene. The germline V and J ends were trimmed by 0 bases and 2 bases, with 5 bases remaining between them. This CDR3 has 13 amino acids. Looked up from germline, CDR1 is SGHNT and CDR2 is YYREEE (reference sequence). Full variable domain (missing parts from reference TRBV5-4 and TRBJ1-1): ETGVTQSPTHLIKTRGQQVTLRCSSQSGHNTVSWYQQALGQGPQFIFQYYREEENGRGNFPPRFSGLQFPNYSSELNVNALELDDSALYLCASSLDINTEAFFGQGTRLTVV.

The chain links TRBV28 to TRBJ2-7; 16 nucleotides align to TRBD2. Germline-derived CDR1 and CDR2 are MDHEN and SYDVKM. This CDR3 is built from 15 residues. J lost 12 bases, V lost 2 bases, and 7 bases had no gene match. The CDR3 DNA reads TGTGCCAGCAGTTTAAGTGGGACTAGCGGGGGGGCCGGGTACTTC. Protein product: CASSLSGTSGGAGYF.

This chain connects TRBV6-1 to TRBJ2-2; D gene unclear. Germline V gene sequence: CDR1 MNHNS, CDR2 SASEGT. V gave up 7 bases and J gave up 7 bases, with 19 bases separating them. This CDR3 is 15 amino acids long. CDR3 sequence: CASKVAKRPIGELFF. CDR3 nucleotide sequence: TGTGCCAGCAAAGTCGCGAAGAGGCCCATCGGGGAGCTGTTTTTT.

The gene calls are TRBV4-1 and TRBJ2-4; the D gene is possibly TRBD1 (7 bases). CDR1 and CDR2 (germline): MGHRA, YSYEKL. The V end lost 0 bases, the J end lost 9 bases, and 12 bases lay between the germline ends. The CDR3 is 14 residues long. The CDR3 spells CASSQEPQGGIQYF. CDR3 DNA sequence: TGCGCCAGCAGCCAAGAACCCCAGGGGGGCATTCAGTACTTC.

V and J are TRBV5-1 and TRBJ2-3; D is tentatively TRBD1 or TRBD2 (5 bases each). The CDR3 length is 13 residues. The ends were cut back, 0 bases at V and 10 bases at J, with 12 bases in the middle. Germline lookup yields CDR1 SGHRS and CDR2 YFSETQ. In DNA, the CDR3 is TGCGCCAGCAGCTTGGTAGGGGACCTTGCGCAGTATTTT. Translation: CASSLVGDLAQYF.

This clone was seen only once. The chain couples TRBV6-5 to TRBJ2-7; 7 bases match TRBD1. The CDR3 runs to 12 residues. The junction had 5 bases not matched to a gene; V was cut back by 6 bases and J by 6 bases. The germline V gene encodes CDR1 MNHEY and CDR2 SVGAGI. CDR3 nucleotides: TGTGCCAGCAGGAGGGGGCTGGTCGAGCAGTACTTC. It specifies CASRRGLVEQYF.

This chain joins TRBV4-2 and TRBJ2-7; either TRBD1 or TRBD2 may fit D (5 bases each). CDR1 is LGHNA, CDR2 YNFKEQ, per germline. The CDR3 sequence is 15 residues long. Trimming took off 2 bases at V and 2 bases at J, with 13 bases between the two ends. The CDR3 DNA follows: TGTGCCAGCAGCCAACCATCGGTGGGGGCCTACGAGCAGTACTTC. Encoded protein: CASSQPSVGAYEQYF.

This clone came up a few times. This chain connects TRBV30 to TRBJ1-1; 7 bases fit TRBD1. The CDR3 runs 14 residues. The V gene end was trimmed by 7 bases and the J gene end by 3 bases; junction bases not matched to a gene: 11. Germline lookup yields CDR1 GTSNPN and CDR2 SVGIG (reference sequence). The CDR3, as DNA: TGTGCCTATACGACAGGGTCATTGGACACTGAAGCTTTCTTT. Protein product: CAYTTGSLDTEAFF.

V usage is TRBV7-1 and J usage is TRBJ2-7; D is ambiguous. TRBV7-1 is noted as an ORF with a role that remains uncertain. Trimming left V 4 bases short and J 6 bases short, with 19 bases between. The CDR3 totals 15 residues. The CDR3 sequence: CASSFTPTQNGEQYF. In DNA form, the CDR3 reads TGTGCCAGCAGCTTTACCCCGACCCAAAATGGCGAGCAGTACTTC.

The chain links TRBV11-3 to TRBJ2-2, with D possibly TRBD2 on 6 matching bases. The germline CDR1 and CDR2 sequences are SGHNT and YENEEA. The V and J ends lost 1 base and 1 base respectively, with 13 bases between them. The CDR3 runs to 17 residues. CDR3 sequence: CASSLGVGRGNTGELFF. The CDR3 bases are TGTGCCAGCAGCTTAGGAGTCGGGAGAGGGAACACCGGGGAGCTGTTTTTT.